A selection of T cell receptor beta chains follows, all from one sample in a study of shared clonotypes between healthy human individuals. Sequencing was performed with immunoSEQ multiplex PCR; in TCRdb, only in-frame clones are kept and a portion is missing. The sample lists 450,000 to 700,000 clones, 95% to 96% occurring once. Sequenced sample: naive CD8+ T cells sorted from blood. The source is a woman younger than 45 in good health. The conserved cysteine and the conserved F or W are not part of the CDR3 here. The listing skips clone size in some rows; elsewhere it reads once, few, many or a size class.

TRBJ2-3 | NA | TRBV14 | ASSPLAGISDTQY
TRBJ2-3 | NA | TRBV4-1 | ASSQELGLDTQY
TRBJ1-5 | once | TRBV4-1 | ASSQGIDRNQPQH
TRBJ1-5 | few | TRBV19 | ASSIDPRIPRNQPQH
TRBJ2-5 | NA | TRBV7-2 | ASSPTSGSPQGQY
TRBJ1-1 | NA | TRBV10-1 | ASSRGTAEAF
TRBJ1-1 | NA | TRBV6-1 | ASSRQGGNTEAF
TRBJ2-7 | NA | TRBV21-1 | ASSKCWGPGTSASLRTYEQY
TRBJ1-5 | NA | TRBV28 | ASSLDSNQPQH
TRBJ1-2 | NA | TRBV2 | ASSVGTGDGYT
TRBJ2-5 | NA | TRBV19 | ASSPPGLAGGETQY
TRBJ2-7 | NA | TRBV28 | ASSTRVDSYEQY
NA | NA | TRBV29-1 | SVQGFSTYEQY
TRBJ2-3 | NA | TRBV7-9 | ASSLTRTPTDTQY
TRBJ1-1 | NA | TRBV13 | ASSPIDLGTEAF
TRBJ2-3 | NA | TRBV20-1 | SARMVDTQY
TRBJ2-1 | NA | TRBV7-9 | APRGLAVDEQF
TRBJ2-3 | once | TRBV2 | ASKLTGGTDTQY
TRBJ2-1 | NA | TRBV29-1 | SVGRGQTNEQF
TRBJ1-5 | NA | TRBV15 | ATSRDGDIYSNQPQH
TRBJ2-7 | NA | TRBV7-9 | ASSSTSGGSYEQY
TRBJ2-3 | NA | TRBV21-1 | ASSPRRGAKVRTDTQY
TRBJ2-7 | NA | TRBV27 | ASRGGTSYEQY
TRBJ2-1 | NA | TRBV15 | ATKTSGSSNEQF
TRBJ2-7 | NA | TRBV7-9 | ASSSDSTYEQY
TRBJ2-5 | NA | TRBV27 | ASSLGTGGRETQY
TRBJ1-1 | NA | TRBV19 | ASSGKQGRGTEAF
TRBJ2-5 | NA | TRBV6-6 | ASSYSGMTKETQY
TRBJ1-2 | NA | TRBV13 | ASSLEGGYT